One TCR beta chain is described in this entry. Its antigen target is currently unknown. Within one base of it there is no much larger clone, and no base qualities were kept. The data were taken from a study of blood T cell repertoires in COVID-19 (dated by TCRdb to the early 2020s). Study-wide context: Samples from collaborators originated in the United States, Italy and Spain and spanned both the acute and convalescent phases of COVID-19. The prospective study material was composed of cDNA or gDNA derived from T cells, B-cell-depleted T cells, or PBMCs. Subjects who had been exposed to COVID-19, were actively infected with it, or had recovered from it provided the deeply sampled blood TCRbeta repertoires that made up the dataset. The repertoires were released in a freely available public database intended as a resource for research on the immune response to SARS-CoV-2. Samples were obtained from the ongoing ImmuneRACE study (first 160 participants) and from about 1,300 subjects provided by 6 global collaborators. A de-identified subject ID, COVID-19 status, age in years and sex were almost always included in the sample metadata. Where HLA class I and class II types were available, the types were taken from metadata supplied by the sample provider, not from assay-based typing.

TCRbeta CDR3 regions were amplified from genomic DNA by means of the immunoSEQ Assay, a bias-controlled multiplex PCR. As for the authors' bioinformatics: The number of nucleated cells in each sample was estimated by amplification of reference gene primers within the assay. To quantify the absolute abundance of each unique TCRbeta CDR3 rearrangement, sequence reads were collapsed and filtered. Productive Simpson clonality was computed per sample as the square root of Simpson's diversity index over productive rearrangements. TCRdb carries this immuneACCESS record with in-frame sequences only. Its versions omit some clonotypes, under half of them owing to an unresolved V gene in the studies checked, with the rest unexplained. V and J calls plus clone size are reproduced from that table; the DNA served to infer D and trimming. The sample data list 100,000 to 150,000 clones, and around 88% of these were observed just once. Together, the top ten hold around 10% of the sample.

Each collaborating institution followed its own protocols to collect whole blood in K2EDTA tubes. For TCRbeta analysis, collaborator samples were shipped as frozen whole blood, as isolated PBMCs, or as DNA extracted from either sample type. V loses 6 bases of germline sequence and J loses 3 bases, and the interval between the two ends is 11 bases. The CDR3 contains 13 residues, cysteine and phenylalanine counted. The read is trimmed to its CDR3 DNA, 39 bases read in frame from base 1. Broader findings and caveats from the paper: Clinical and demographic metadata were provided uncurated, with the amount varying by source and participant.

The chain is assembled from TRBV12-3 or TRBV12-4 and TRBJ1-1, with TRBD1 perhaps the D gene, on 5 matching bases. The material sequenced was peripheral blood. The sequence came from a man between 45 and 60 years old with acute or convalescent COVID-19. In nucleotides, the sequence is TGTGCCAGCAGGCCCGCGGGGGACACTGAAGCTTTCTTT. This yields the protein CASRPAGDTEAFF.